The T cell receptor beta chain described here comes from a study of T-cell memory formation after mild COVID-19. This CDR3 is 16 amino acids long. Germline V CDR1 and CDR2: SEHNR, FQNEAQ (reference sequence). V lost 0 bases, J lost 4 bases, and 14 bases lay in between. UMIs and sample barcodes were carried by the TCR alpha and TCR beta cDNA libraries that 5'RACE produced using constant-segment primers. TCRdb re-called the 5' RACE reads through MiXCR, storing one row per CDR3 protein. The sample has about 440,000 distinct CDR3 sequences, 20% seen once. The sequence was obtained from an adult woman who had mild COVID-19 (a few samples of this study predate the infection). Cell type and time point are not known. The specimen sequenced was PBMCs or a T cell subset sorted from them (not recorded which). The rearrangement links TRBV7-9 to TRBJ2-3, with D possibly called TRBD1 or TRBD2 (5 bases each). This chain's CDR3 is CASSLAGTLGPDTQYF. In nucleotides, the CDR3 is TGTGCCAGCAGCTTAGCCGGGACCCTTGGACCAGATACGCAGTATTTT.